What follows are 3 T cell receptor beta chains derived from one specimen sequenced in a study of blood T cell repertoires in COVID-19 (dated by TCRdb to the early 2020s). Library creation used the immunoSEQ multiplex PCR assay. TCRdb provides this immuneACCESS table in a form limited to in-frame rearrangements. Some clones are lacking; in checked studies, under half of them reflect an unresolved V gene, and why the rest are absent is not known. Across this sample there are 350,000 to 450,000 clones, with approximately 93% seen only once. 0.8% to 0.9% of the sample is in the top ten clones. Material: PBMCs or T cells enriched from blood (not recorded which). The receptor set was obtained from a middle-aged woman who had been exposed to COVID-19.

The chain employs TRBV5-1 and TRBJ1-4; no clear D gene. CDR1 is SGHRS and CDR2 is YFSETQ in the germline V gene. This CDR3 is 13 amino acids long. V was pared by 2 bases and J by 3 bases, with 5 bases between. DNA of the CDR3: TGCGCCAGCAGCTTCGTCCCTAATGAAAAACTGTTTTTT. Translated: CASSFVPNEKLFF. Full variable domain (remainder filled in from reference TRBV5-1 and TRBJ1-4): KAGVTQTPRYLIKTRGQQVTLSCSPISGHRSVSWYQQTPGQGLQFLFEYFSETQRNKGNFPGRFSGRQFSNSRSEMNVSTLELGDSALYLCASSFVPNEKLFFGSGTQLSVL.

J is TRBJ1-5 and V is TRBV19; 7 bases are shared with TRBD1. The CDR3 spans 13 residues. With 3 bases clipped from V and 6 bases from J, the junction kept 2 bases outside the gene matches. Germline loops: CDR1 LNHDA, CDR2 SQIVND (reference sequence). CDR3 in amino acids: CASSMSGGQPQHF. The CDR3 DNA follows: TGTGCCAGTAGTATGTCAGGGGGTCAGCCCCAGCATTTT.

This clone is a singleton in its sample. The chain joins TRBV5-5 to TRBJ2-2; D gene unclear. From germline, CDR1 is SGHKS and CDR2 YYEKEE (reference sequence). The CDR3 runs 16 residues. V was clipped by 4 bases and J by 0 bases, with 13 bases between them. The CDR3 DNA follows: TGTGCCAGCAGCCCTGCGGCCGGAACGAACACCGGGGAGCTGTTTTTT. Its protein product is CASSPAAGTNTGELFF. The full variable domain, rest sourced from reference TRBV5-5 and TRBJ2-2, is DAGVTQSPTHLIKTRGQQVTLRCSPISGHKSVSWYQQVLGQGPQFIFQYYEKEERGRGNFPDRFSARQFPNYSSELNVNALLLGDSALYLCASSPAAGTNTGELFFGEGSRLTVL.